This passage covers 6 T cell receptor beta chains from one sample sequenced in a study of blood T cells in healthy people across ages. For the second PCR, which ran for about 7 to 11 cycles, a sample-barcoded 5' primer and a J-beta primer mix were used. TCRdb analysed the 5' RACE reads with MiXCR anew, one entry per CDR3 protein. The sample records about 730,000 distinct CDR3 sequences, more than 40% being singletons. Source material: blood. These receptors came from a woman in her fifties or sixties in good health.

The V gene is TRBV27, the J gene TRBJ2-3; D is unresolved. V shed 5 bases and J shed 7 bases, with 10 bases lying between them. From germline, CDR1 is MNHEY and CDR2 SMNVEV (reference sequence). This CDR3 comprises 12 residues. The CDR3: CASSLPDNTQYF. CDR3 nucleotide sequence: TGTGCCAGCAGTCTACCAGACAATACGCAGTATTTT.

The V gene is TRBV7-2, the J gene TRBJ1-2; D possibly corresponds to TRBD1 (6 bases). Trimming took off 4 bases at V and 5 bases at J, with 11 bases between the two ends. The CDR3 totals 13 residues. Germline assignment: CDR1 SGHTA and CDR2 FQGNSA. The DNA for the CDR3 is TGTGCCAGCAGCTCGGACAGTTCGTATGGCTACACCTTC. Translated: CASSSDSSYGYTF. The full variable domain, completed using reference TRBV7-2 and TRBJ1-2, is GAGVSQSPSNKVTEKGKDVELRCDPISGHTALYWYRQSLGQGLEFLIYFQGNSAPDKSGLPSDRFSAERTGGSVSTLTIQRTQQEDSAVYLCASSSDSSYGYTFGSGTRLTVV.

This clonotype was counted ten times or more. The chain couples TRBV5-1 to TRBJ2-1; 9 bases line up with TRBD2. The junction had 4 bases not matched to a gene; V was cut back by 6 bases and J by 0 bases. Looked up from germline, CDR1 is SGHRS and CDR2 is YFSETQ. The CDR3 length is 15 residues. The CDR3 nucleotides are TGCGCCAGCAACCTAGCGGGGAGCTCCTACAATGAGCAGTTCTTC. Its translation is CASNLAGSSYNEQFF.

The genes are TRBV25-1 and TRBJ1-1; TRBD1 matches 11 bases. V shed 5 bases, J shed 1 base, and the junction held 6 bases outside the gene matches. The CDR3 length is 16 residues. The germline V gene encodes CDR1 MGHDK and CDR2 SYGVNS. In DNA, the CDR3 is TGTGCCAGCAGTCTGGACAGGGGGCGGGGGAACACTGAAGCTTTCTTT. Its translation is CASSLDRGRGNTEAFF.

V is TRBV6-6 and J is TRBJ1-5, with D maybe TRBD1 (6 bases). CDR3 length: 13 amino acids. V shed 8 bases and J shed 4 bases, with 12 bases lying between them. CDR1 is MNHNY, CDR2 SVGAGI, per germline (reference sequence). CDR3 sequence reads: CASARTENQPQHF. CDR3 nucleotides: TGTGCCAGCGCGCGGACAGAAAATCAGCCCCAGCATTTT.

CDR3 coding DNA: TGTGCCAGCAGCCAAGATCTCGGGAGGTATACGCAGTATTTT. Translation gives CASSQDLGRYTQYF. The chain combines TRBV3-1 with TRBJ2-3; 7 bases align to TRBD2. Germline-derived CDR1 and CDR2 are LGHDT and YNNKEL (reference sequence). This CDR3 comprises 14 residues. J was trimmed by 7 bases and V by 0 bases; bases with no gene match: 4.